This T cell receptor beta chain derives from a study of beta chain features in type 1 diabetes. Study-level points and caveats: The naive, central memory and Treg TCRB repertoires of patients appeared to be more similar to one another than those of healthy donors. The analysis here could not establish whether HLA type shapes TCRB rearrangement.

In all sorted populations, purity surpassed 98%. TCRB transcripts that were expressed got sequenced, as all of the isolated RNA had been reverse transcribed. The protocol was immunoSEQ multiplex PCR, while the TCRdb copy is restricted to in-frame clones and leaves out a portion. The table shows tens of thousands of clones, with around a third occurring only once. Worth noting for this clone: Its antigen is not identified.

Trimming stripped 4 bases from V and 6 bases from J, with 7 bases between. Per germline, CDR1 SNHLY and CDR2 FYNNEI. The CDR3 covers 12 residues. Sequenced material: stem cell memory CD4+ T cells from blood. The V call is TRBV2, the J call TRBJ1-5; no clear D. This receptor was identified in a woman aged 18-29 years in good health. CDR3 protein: CASSVLGQPQHF. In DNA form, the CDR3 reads TGTGCCAGCAGTGTACTTGGTCAGCCCCAGCATTTT. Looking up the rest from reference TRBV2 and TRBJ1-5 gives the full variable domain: EPEVTQTPSHQVTQMGQEVILRCVPISNHLYFYWYRQILGQKVEFLVSFYNNEISEKSEIFDDQFSVERPDGSNFTLKIRSTKLEDSAMYFCASSVLGQPQHFGDGTRLSIL.